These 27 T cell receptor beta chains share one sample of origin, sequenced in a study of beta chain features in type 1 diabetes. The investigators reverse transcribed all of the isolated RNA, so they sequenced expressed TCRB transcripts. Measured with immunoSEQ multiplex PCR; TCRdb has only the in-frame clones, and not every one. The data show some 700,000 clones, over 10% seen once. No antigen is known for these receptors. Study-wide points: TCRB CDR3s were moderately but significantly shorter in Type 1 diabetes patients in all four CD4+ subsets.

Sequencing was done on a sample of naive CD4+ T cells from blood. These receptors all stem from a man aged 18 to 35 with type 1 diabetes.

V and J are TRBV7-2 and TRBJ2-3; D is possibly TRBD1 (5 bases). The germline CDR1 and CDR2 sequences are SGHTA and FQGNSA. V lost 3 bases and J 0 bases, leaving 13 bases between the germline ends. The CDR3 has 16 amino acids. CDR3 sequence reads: CASSFAVGQSTDTQYF. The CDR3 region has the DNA TGTGCCAGCAGCTTCGCCGTTGGACAAAGCACAGATACGCAGTATTTT.

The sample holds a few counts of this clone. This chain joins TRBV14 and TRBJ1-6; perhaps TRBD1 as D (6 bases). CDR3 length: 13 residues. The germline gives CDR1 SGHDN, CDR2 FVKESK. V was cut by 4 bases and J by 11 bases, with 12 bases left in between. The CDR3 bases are TGTGCCAGCAGCCCACAGGGATTAACACCCCTCCACTTT. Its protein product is CASSPQGLTPLHF.

The CDR3 loop is CASSTGLAGGLTDTQYF. CDR3 coding DNA: TGTGCCAGCAGCACGGGACTAGCGGGGGGCCTCACAGATACGCAGTATTTT. The chain carries TRBV5-4 and TRBJ2-3; the match to TRBD2 covers 15 bases. The germline V gene has CDR1 SGHNT and CDR2 YYREEE (reference sequence). This CDR3 is 17 amino acids long. Trimming took 4 bases from V and 2 from J; bases not matched to a gene: 5.

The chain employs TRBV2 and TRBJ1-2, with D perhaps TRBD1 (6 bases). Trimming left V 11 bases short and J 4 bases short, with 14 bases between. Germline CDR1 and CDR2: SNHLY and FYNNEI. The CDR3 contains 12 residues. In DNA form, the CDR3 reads TGTGCCCGTGAGCCCAGGGGCTATGGCTACACCTTC. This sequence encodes CAREPRGYGYTF.

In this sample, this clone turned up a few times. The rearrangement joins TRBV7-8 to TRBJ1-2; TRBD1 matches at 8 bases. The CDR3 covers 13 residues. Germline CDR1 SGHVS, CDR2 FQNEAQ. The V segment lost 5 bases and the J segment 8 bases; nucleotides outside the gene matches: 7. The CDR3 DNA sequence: TGTGCCAGCAGCCCCCGGACAGGGATCGGCTACACCTTC. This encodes CASSPRTGIGYTF.

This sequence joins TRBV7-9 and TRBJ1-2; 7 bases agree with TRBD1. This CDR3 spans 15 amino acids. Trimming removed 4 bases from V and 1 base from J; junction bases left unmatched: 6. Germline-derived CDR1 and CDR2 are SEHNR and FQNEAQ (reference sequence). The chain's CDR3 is CASSSGTDLNYGYTF. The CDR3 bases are TGTGCCAGCAGCTCAGGGACAGACCTTAACTATGGCTACACCTTC.

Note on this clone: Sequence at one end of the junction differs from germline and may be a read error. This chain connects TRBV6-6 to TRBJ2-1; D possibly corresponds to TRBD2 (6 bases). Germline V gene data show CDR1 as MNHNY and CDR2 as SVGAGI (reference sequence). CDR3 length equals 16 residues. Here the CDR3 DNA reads TGTGCCAACAGTGGAGGGTCGGCAGCGACCTACAATGAGCAGTTCTTC. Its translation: CANSGGSAATYNEQFF.

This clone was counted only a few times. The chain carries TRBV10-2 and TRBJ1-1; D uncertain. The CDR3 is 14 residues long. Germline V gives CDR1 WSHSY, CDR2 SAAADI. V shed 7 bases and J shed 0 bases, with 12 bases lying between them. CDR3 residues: CASTDGLMNTEAFF. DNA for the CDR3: TGCGCCAGCACCGATGGACTTATGAACACTGAAGCTTTCTTT.

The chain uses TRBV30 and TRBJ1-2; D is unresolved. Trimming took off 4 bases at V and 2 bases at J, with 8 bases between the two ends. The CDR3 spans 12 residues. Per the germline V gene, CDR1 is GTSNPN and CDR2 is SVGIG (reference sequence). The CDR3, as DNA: TGTGCCTGGATTACGGGCAACTATGGCTACACCTTC. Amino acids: CAWITGNYGYTF.

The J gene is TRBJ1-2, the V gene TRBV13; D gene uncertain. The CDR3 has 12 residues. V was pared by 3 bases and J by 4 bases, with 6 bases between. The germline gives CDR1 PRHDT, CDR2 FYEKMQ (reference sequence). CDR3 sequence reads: CASSFETYGYTF. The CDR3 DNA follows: TGTGCCAGCAGCTTCGAGACCTATGGCTACACCTTC.

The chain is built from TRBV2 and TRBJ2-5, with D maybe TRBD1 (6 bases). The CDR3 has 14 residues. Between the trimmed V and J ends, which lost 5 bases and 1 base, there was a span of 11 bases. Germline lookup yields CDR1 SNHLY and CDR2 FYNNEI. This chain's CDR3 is CASSLWDTQETQYF. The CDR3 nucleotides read TGTGCCAGCAGTTTATGGGACACCCAAGAGACCCAGTACTTC. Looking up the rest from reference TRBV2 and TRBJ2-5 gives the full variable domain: EPEVTQTPSHQVTQMGQEVILRCVPISNHLYFYWYRQILGQKVEFLVSFYNNEISEKSEIFDDQFSVERPDGSNFTLKIRSTKLEDSAMYFCASSLWDTQETQYFGPGTRLLVL.

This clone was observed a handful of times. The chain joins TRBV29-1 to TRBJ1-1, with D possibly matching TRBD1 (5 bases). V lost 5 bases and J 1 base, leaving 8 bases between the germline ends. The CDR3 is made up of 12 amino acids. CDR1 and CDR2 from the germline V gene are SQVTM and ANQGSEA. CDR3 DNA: TGCAGCGTTCGAGGACAGAACACTGAAGCTTTCTTT. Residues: CSVRGQNTEAFF.

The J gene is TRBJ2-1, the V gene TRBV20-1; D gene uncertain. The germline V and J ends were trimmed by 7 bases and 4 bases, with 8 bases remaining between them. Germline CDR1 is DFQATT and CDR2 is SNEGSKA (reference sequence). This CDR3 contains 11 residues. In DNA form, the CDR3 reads TGCAGTGTGAGAGAGTACAATGAGCAGTTCTTC. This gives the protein CSVREYNEQFF.

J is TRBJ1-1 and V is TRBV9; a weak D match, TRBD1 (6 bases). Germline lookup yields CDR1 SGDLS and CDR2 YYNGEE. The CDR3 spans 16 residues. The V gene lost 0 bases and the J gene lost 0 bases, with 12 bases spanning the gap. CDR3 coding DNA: TGTGCCAGCAGCGTAGAACCGGGACAACTGAACACTGAAGCTTTCTTT. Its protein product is CASSVEPGQLNTEAFF.

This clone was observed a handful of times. DNA for the CDR3: TGTGCCAGCTCACCGGAATCTGAGGCTAACTATGGCTACACCTTC. It encodes CASSPESEANYGYTF. The J gene is TRBJ1-2, the V gene TRBV18, with D hard to call. The CDR3 extends over 15 amino acids. CDR1 KGHSH and CDR2 LQKENI come from the germline V gene. The ends were cut back, 3 bases at V and 0 bases at J, with 11 bases in the middle. The variable domain in full, completed from reference TRBV18 and TRBJ1-2, reads NAGVMQNPRHLVRRRGQEARLRCSPMKGHSHVYWYRQLPEEGLKFMVYLQKENIIDESGMPKERFSAEFPKEGPSILRIQQVVRGDSAAYFCASSPESEANYGYTFGSGTRLTVV.

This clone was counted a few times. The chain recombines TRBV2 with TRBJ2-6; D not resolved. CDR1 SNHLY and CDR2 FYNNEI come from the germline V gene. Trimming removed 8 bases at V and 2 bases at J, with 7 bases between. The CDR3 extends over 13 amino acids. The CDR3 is CASGKTGANVLTF. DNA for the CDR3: TGTGCCAGCGGGAAAACTGGGGCCAACGTCCTGACTTTC.

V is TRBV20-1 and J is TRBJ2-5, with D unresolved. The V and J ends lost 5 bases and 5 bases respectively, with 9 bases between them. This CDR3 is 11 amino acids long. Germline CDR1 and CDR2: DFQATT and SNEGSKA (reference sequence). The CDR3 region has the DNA TGCAGTGCTCTCGACGGGGAGACCCAGTACTTC. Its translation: CSALDGETQYF.

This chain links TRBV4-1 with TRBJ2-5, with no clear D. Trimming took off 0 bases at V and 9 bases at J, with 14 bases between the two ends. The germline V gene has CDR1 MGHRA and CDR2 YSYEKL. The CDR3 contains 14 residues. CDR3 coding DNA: TGCGCCAGCAGCCAAGATGGCGCAGCTCAGGCCCAGTACTTC. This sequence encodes CASSQDGAAQAQYF.

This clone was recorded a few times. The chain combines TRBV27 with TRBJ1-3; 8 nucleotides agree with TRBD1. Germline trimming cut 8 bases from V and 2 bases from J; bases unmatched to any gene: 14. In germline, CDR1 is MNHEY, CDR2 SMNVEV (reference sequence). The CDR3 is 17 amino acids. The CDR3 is CASQANAGTGPGNTIYF. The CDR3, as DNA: TGTGCCAGCCAAGCCAACGCCGGGACAGGCCCTGGAAACACCATATATTTT.

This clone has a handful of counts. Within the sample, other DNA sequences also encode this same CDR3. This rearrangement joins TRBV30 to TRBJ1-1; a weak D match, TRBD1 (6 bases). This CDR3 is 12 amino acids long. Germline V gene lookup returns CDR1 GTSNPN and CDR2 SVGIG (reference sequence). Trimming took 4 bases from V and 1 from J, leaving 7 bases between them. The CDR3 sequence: CAWIRGNTEAFF. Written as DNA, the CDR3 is TGTGCCTGGATCAGGGGGAACACTGAAGCTTTCTTT. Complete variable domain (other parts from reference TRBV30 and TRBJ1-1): SQTIHQWPATLVQPVGSPLSLECTVEGTSNPNLYWYRQAAGRGLQLLFYSVGIGQISSEVPQNLSASRPQDRQFILSSKKLLLSDSGFYLCAWIRGNTEAFFGQGTRLTVV.

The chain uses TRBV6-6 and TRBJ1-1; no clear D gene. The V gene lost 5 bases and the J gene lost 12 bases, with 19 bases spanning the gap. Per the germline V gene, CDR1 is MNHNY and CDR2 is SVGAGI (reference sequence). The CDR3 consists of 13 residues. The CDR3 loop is CASSPGPYQAPFF. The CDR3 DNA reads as TGTGCCAGCAGTCCCGGACCTTACCAAGCTCCTTTCTTT.

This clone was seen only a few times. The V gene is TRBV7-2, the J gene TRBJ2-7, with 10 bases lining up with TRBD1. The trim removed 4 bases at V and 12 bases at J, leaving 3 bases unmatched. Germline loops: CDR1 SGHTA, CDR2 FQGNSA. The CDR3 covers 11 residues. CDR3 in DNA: TGTGCCAGCAGCTACCGGGACAGGGGGTACTTC. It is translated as CASSYRDRGYF.

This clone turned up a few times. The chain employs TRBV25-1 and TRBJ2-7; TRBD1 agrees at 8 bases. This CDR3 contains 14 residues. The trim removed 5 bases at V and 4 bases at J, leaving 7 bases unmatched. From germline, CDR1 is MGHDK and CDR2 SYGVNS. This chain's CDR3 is CASSIGQGGYEQYF. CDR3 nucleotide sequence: TGTGCCAGCAGTATCGGACAGGGCGGGTACGAGCAGTACTTC.

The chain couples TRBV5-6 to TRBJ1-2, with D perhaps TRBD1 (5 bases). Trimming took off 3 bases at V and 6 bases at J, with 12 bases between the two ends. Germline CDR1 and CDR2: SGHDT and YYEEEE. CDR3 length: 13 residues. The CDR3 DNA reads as TGTGCCAGCAGCTATTCACCGGGGGATGGCTACACCTTC. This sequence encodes CASSYSPGDGYTF.

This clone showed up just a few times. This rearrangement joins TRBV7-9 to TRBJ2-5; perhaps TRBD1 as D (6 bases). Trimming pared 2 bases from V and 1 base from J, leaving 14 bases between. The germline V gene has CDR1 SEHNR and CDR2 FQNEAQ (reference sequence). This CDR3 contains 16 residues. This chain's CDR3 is CASSLFLGATQETQYF. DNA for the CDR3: TGTGCCAGCAGCTTATTTTTGGGGGCAACCCAAGAGACCCAGTACTTC.

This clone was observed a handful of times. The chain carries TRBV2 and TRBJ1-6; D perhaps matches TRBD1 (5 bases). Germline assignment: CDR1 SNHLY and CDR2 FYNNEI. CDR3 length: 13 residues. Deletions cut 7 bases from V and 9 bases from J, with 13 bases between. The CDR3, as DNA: TGTGCCAGCAATAGAGATACAGGTTCACCCCTCCACTTT. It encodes CASNRDTGSPLHF.

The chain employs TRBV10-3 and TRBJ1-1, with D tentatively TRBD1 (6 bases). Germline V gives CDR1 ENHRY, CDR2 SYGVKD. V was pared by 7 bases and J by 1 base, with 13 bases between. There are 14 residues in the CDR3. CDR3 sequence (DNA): TGTGCCATCACCCTGGACAGATCGAACACTGAAGCTTTCTTT. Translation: CAITLDRSNTEAFF.